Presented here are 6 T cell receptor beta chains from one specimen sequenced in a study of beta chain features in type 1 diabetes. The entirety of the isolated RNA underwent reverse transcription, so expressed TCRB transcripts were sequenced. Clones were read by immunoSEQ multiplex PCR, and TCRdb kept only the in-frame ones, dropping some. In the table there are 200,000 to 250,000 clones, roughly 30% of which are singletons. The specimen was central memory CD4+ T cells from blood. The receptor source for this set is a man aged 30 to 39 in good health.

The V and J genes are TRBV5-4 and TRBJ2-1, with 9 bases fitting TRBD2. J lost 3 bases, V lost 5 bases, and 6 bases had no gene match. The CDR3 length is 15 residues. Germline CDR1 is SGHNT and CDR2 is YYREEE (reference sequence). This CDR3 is CASRGGGALYNEQFF. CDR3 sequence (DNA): TGTGCCAGCAGGGGCGGGGGGGCGCTCTACAATGAGCAGTTCTTC.

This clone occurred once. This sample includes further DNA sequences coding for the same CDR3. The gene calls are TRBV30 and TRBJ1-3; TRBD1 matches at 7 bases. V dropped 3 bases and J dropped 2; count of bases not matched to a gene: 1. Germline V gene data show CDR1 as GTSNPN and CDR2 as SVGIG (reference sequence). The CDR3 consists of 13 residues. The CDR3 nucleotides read TGTGCCTGGAGCAGGGGGACTGGAAACACCATATATTTT. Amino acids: CAWSRGTGNTIYF. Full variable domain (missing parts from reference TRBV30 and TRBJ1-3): SQTIHQWPATLVQPVGSPLSLECTVEGTSNPNLYWYRQAAGRGLQLLFYSVGIGQISSEVPQNLSASRPQDRQFILSSKKLLLSDSGFYLCAWSRGTGNTIYFGEGSWLTVV.

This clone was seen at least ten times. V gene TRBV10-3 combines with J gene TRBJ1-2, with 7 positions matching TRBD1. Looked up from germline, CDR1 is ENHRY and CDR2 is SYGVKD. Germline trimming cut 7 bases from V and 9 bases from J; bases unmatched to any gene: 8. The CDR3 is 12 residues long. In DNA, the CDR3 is TGTGCCATCACCGGGGCAGGGGGAAGCTACACCTTC. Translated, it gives CAITGAGGSYTF.

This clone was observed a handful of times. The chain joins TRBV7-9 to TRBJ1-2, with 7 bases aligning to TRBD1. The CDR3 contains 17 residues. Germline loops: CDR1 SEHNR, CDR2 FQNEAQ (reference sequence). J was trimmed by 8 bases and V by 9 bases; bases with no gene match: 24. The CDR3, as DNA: TGTGCCAGACGCCCCGGGACAGCTTTTTGTTGCTACTCCGGCTACACCTTC. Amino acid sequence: CARRPGTAFCCYSGYTF. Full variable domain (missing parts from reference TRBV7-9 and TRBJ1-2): DTGVSQNPRHKITKRGQNVTFRCDPISEHNRLYWYRQTLGQGPEFLTYFQNEAQLEKSRLLSDRFSAERPKGSFSTLEIQRTEQGDSAMYLCARRPGTAFCCYSGYTFGSGTRLTVV.

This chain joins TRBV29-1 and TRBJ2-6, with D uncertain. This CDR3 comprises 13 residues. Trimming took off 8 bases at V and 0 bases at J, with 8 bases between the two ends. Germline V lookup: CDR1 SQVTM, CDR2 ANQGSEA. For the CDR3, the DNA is TGCAGCCCCCAGTACTCTGGGGCCAACGTCCTGACTTTC. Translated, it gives CSPQYSGANVLTF.

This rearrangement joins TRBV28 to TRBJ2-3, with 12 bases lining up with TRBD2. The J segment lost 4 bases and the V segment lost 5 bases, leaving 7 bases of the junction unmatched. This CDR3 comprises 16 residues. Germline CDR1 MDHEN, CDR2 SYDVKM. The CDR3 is CASSPNLAGGADTQYF. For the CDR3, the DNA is TGTGCCAGCAGTCCAAATCTAGCGGGAGGGGCAGATACGCAGTATTTT.